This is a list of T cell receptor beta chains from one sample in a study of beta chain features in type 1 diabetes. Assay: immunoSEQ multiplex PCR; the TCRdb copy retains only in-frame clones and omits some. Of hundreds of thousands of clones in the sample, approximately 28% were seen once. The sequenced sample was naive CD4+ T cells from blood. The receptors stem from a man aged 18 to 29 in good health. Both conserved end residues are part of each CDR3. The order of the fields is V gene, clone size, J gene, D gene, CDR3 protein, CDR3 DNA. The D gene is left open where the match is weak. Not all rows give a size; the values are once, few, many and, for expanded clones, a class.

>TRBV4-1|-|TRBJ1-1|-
CASSHGRTGVNTEAFF
TGCGCCAGCAGCCACGGACGGACGGGTGTGAACACTGAAGCTTTCTTT
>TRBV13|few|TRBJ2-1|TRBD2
CASSPTPGGVSSYNEQFF
TGTGCCAGCAGCCCGACCCCCGGGGGGGTAAGCTCCTACAATGAGCAGTTCTTC
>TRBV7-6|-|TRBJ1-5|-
CASSRETGSNQPQHF
TGTGCCAGCAGCCGGGAGACTGGGAGCAATCAGCCCCAGCATTTT
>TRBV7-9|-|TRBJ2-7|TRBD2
CASSPLVRAGEHEQYF
TGTGCCAGCAGCCCCCTGGTCAGAGCGGGAGAACACGAGCAGTACTTC
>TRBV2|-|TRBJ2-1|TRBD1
CASSGTGRIDEQFF
TGTGCCAGCAGCGGGACAGGGAGAATAGATGAGCAGTTCTTC
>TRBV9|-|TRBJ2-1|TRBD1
CASRSTGGSYNEQFF
TGTGCCAGCAGAAGCACAGGGGGTTCCTACAATGAGCAGTTCTTC
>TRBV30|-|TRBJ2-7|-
CAWSARYEQYF
TGTGCCTGGAGTGCGCGCTACGAGCAGTACTTC
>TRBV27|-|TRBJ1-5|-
CASSRQGGPFNQPQHF
TGTGCCAGCAGTCGCCAGGGAGGGCCCTTCAATCAGCCCCAGCATTTT
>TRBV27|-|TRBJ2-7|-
CASSPRLGSGEQYF
TGTGCCAGCAGTCCCCGTTTGGGGTCGGGGGAGCAGTACTTC
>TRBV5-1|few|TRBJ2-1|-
CASSLGSSSYNEQFF
TGCGCCAGCAGCTTGGGTAGTAGCTCCTACAATGAGCAGTTCTTC
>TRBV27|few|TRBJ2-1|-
CASSLGGYSYNEQFF
TGTGCCAGCAGTTTAGGGGGCTACTCCTACAATGAGCAGTTCTTC
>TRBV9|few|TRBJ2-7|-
CASSPGRGYSYEQYF
TGTGCCAGCAGCCCAGGTCGGGGATACTCCTACGAGCAGTACTTC
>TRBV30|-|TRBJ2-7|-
CAWGRTGRDEQYF
TGTGCCTGGGGGCGGACCGGGCGCGACGAGCAGTACTTC
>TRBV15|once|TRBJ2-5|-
CATSRGTQETQYF
TGTGCCACCAGCAGAGGTACCCAAGAGACCCAGTACTTC